These 6 T cell receptor beta chains were all obtained from the same sample, sequenced in a study of long-term antiretroviral therapy in people with HIV. At survey level, the immunoSEQ assay was run in its v3.0 version. The table came from immunoSEQ multiplex PCR; TCRdb's copy has only in-frame clones and leaves some out. The repertoire includes some 25,000 clones, over 80% of them detected once, and around 15% sits in the top ten. The specimen comprised unsorted PBMCs, sampled about 4.3 years after starting antiretroviral therapy. All receptors derive from a man younger than 40 with HIV.

This clone has only one observation. This rearrangement joins TRBV27 to TRBJ2-6; TRBD1 aligns across 7 bases. The trim removed 8 bases at V and 1 base at J, leaving 11 bases unmatched. CDR3 size: 17 residues. The germline V gene has CDR1 MNHEY and CDR2 SMNVEV (reference sequence). CDR3 nucleotide sequence: TGTGCCAGCCGCCGGACAGGAACTCCTTCTGGGGCCAACGTCCTGACTTTC. It specifies CASRRTGTPSGANVLTF.

This clone occurred once. This sequence joins TRBV7-9 and TRBJ2-5; 7 nucleotides match TRBD2. V dropped 3 bases and J dropped 7; count of bases not matched to a gene: 11. This CDR3 region has 15 residues. CDR1 is SEHNR and CDR2 is FQNEAQ in the germline V gene (reference sequence). The CDR3 here is CASSLPRDYSWTQYF. The CDR3 DNA reads as TGTGCCAGCAGCTTGCCGCGGGACTACTCATGGACCCAGTACTTC.

V gene TRBV5-4 combines with J gene TRBJ2-1, with D perhaps assigned TRBD1 or TRBD2 (5 bases each). Trimming shortened V by 6 bases and J by 0 bases, and 13 bases separated the two germline ends. The V gene's germline CDR1 is SGHNT and CDR2 YYREEE (reference sequence). The CDR3 totals 15 residues. CDR3 protein: CASTLKGSSYNEQFF. CDR3 coding DNA: TGTGCCAGCACATTGAAGGGGAGCTCCTACAATGAGCAGTTCTTC.

The chain recombines TRBV12-5 with TRBJ2-3, with a weak D call TRBD2 (6 bases). The CDR3 has 15 amino acids. The ends were cut back, 1 base at V and 0 bases at J, with 8 bases in the middle. Germline assignment: CDR1 LGHNT and CDR2 FRNRAP. The CDR3 here is CASGLGDSSTDTQYF. In DNA, the CDR3 is TGTGCTAGTGGTTTGGGGGACTCTAGCACAGATACGCAGTATTTT.

The chain couples TRBV19 to TRBJ2-1; D may be TRBD2 (7 bases). V lost 3 bases, J lost 1 base, and 16 bases lay in between. The CDR3 extends over 17 amino acids. Germline CDR1 LNHDA, CDR2 SQIVND (reference sequence). The CDR3 loop is CASSMTEGGGSYNEQFF. For the CDR3, the DNA is TGTGCCAGTAGTATGACAGAGGGAGGGGGTTCCTACAATGAGCAGTTCTTC.

This clone appeared once. This chain uses TRBV7-2 with TRBJ1-2, with no clear D. The CDR3 is 18 residues long. V was cut by 2 bases and J by 0 bases, with 19 bases left in between. Germline V lookup: CDR1 SGHTA, CDR2 FQGNSA. DNA of the CDR3: TGTGCCAGCAGCTTATATCACGGGAGGGCGGTAGCTAACTATGGCTACACCTTC. Its translation: CASSLYHGRAVANYGYTF.